The sequence of this T cell receptor beta chain was determined in a study of blood T cell repertoires in COVID-19 (dated by TCRdb to 2020 to 2022). Context from the whole study: Samples from collaborators originated in the United States, Italy and Spain and spanned both the acute and convalescent phases of COVID-19. A de-identified subject ID, COVID-19 status, age in years and sex were almost always included in the sample metadata. Samples came from the ongoing ImmuneRACE study (first 160 participants) plus 1,254 subjects from 6 global collaborators. The repertoires were made available in a free public database intended to serve as a resource for research on the immune response to SARS-CoV-2. Subjects who had been exposed to COVID-19, were actively infected with it, or had recovered from it provided the deeply sampled blood TCRbeta repertoires that made up the dataset. Where HLA class I and class II types were available, the types were taken from metadata supplied by the sample provider, not from assay-based typing. The prospective study material was composed of cDNA or gDNA derived from T cells, B-cell-depleted T cells, or PBMCs. Points the paper makes about the study in general: The quantity of clinical and demographic metadata differed by source and by participant and was supplied without curation.

The immunoSEQ Assay, a bias-controlled multiplex PCR, was used to amplify TCRbeta CDR3 regions from genomic DNA. As for the original processing: Nucleated cell counts per sample were estimated from amplification of reference gene primers within the assay. Sequence reads were collapsed and filtered to measure the absolute abundance of every unique TCRbeta CDR3 rearrangement. For each sample, productive Simpson clonality was calculated as the square root of Simpson's diversity index across productive rearrangements. Not all clones reach the TCRdb copy of this immuneACCESS table, which keeps in-frame sequences only. Checked studies attribute under half of the gap to unresolved V genes and leave the rest unexplained. For V, J and clone size, that table is used; D and trimming come from the DNA. This sample gives about 110,000 clones in total; more than 70% of them show up just once. Less than 5% of the sample goes to the ten largest clones.

Collaborating institutions collected whole blood in K2EDTA tubes following their own protocols. For TCRbeta analysis, collaborators shipped samples as frozen whole blood, isolated PBMCs, or DNA extracted from either of those sample types. Concerning this clone: The target of this receptor is not known. Base qualities are not at hand, and no much larger clone is one base apart.

Relative to germline, V is 4 bases shorter and J is 4 bases shorter, with 13 bases between their ends. The CDR3 runs 14 residues from the cysteine to the phenylalanine. The entry retains the CDR3 DNA only, 42 bases that are in frame from base 1. CDR1 MNHEY and CDR2 SVGAGI were looked up in the germline V gene. This chain is built from TRBV6-5 and TRBJ1-1; the D gene lacks a confident call. The sequence derives from a human donor in a cohort sampled during active COVID-19. Sequencing used peripheral blood. The CDR3 loop reads CASSSKPGFTEAFF. The DNA is TGTGCCAGCAGTTCTAAACCCGGGTTCACTGAAGCTTTCTTT.